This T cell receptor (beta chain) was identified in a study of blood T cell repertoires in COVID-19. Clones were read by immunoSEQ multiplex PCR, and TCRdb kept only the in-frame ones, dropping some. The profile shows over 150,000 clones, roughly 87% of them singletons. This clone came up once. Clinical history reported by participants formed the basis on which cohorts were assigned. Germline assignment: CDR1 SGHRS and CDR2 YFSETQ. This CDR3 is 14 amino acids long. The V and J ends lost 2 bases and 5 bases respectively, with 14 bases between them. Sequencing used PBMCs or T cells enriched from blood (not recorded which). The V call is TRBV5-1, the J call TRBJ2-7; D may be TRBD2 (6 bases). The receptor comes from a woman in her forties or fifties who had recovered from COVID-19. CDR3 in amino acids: CASSFGGPNNEQYF. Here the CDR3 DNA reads TGCGCCAGCAGCTTCGGAGGGCCCAACAACGAGCAGTACTTC.